The entry below describes one T cell receptor beta chain. Its target is not known. This record comes from a study of T cell repertoires in cytomegalovirus infection. Study-wide context: Public TCR beta signature analysis indicated the presence of both CMV infection and matching HLA type.

Whole-study findings and limits: Using cumulative public TCR beta family frequency, the authors identified those who carried CMV together with the relevant HLA. Within the response measured ex vivo, HLA-C-restricted CMV-specific TCR beta clonotypes were dominant.

Trimming left V 3 bases short and J 4 bases short, with 16 bases between. CDR1 and CDR2 (germline): LNHNV, YYDKDF (reference sequence). This CDR3 has 17 amino acids. TCRdb passed the reads through MiXCR, listing each CDR3 protein once. The sample carries 310,000 or so distinct CDR3 sequences, roughly a tenth recorded once. The sequence derives from a human donor in good health (CMV status not recorded). Some clones in this sample may be carry-over from other donors' samples. V usage is TRBV15 and J usage is TRBJ2-6; a possible D gene is TRBD2 (6 bases). The sequenced sample was PBMCs. CDR3 loop: CATSRAGGARGANVLTF. The CDR3 DNA is TGTGCCACCAGCAGGGCCGGAGGGGCGAGGGGGGCCAACGTCCTGACTTTC.